This T cell receptor beta chain originates from a study of T cell repertoires in cytomegalovirus infection. The wider study: Indicated by public TCR beta signatures were CMV infection and matching HLA type.

TCRdb processed the reads anew with MiXCR; each CDR3 protein has one entry. The sample has around 440,000 distinct CDR3 sequences, approximately 10% seen once. CDR1 is LNHDA and CDR2 is SQIVND in the germline V gene (reference sequence). The V end lost 0 bases, the J end lost 4 bases, and 6 bases lay between the germline ends. The CDR3 is made up of 14 amino acids. There are a few counts of this clonotype. The target antigen is unknown. General observations from the study: Predominance within the ex vivo response was attributable to HLA-C-restricted CMV-specific TCR beta clonotypes. The cumulative frequency of public TCR beta families distinguished individuals who carried CMV together with the relevant HLA.

The rearrangement links TRBV19 to TRBJ2-2; D ambiguous. Input material: PBMCs. This TCR came from a human donor in good health (CMV status not recorded). Some clones in this sample may be carry-over from other donors' samples. This CDR3 is CASSIDGGTGELFF. The CDR3 region has the DNA TGTGCCAGTAGTATAGATGGCGGCACCGGGGAGCTGTTTTTT.